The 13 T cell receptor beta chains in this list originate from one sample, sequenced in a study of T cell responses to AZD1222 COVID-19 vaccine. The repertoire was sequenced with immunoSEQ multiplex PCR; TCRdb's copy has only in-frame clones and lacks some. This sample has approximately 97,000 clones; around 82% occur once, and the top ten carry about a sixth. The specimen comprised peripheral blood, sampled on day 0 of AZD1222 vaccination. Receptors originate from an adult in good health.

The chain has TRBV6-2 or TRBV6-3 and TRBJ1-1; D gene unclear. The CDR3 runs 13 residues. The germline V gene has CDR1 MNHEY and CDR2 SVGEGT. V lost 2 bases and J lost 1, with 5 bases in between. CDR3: CASSYRGNTEAFF. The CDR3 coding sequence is TGTGCCAGCAGTTACCGAGGGAACACTGAAGCTTTCTTT.

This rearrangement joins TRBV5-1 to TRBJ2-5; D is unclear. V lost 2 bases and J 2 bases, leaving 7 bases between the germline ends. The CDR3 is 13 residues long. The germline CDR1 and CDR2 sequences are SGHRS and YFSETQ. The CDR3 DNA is TGCGCCAGCAGCTTAGCACAGCAAGAGACCCAGTACTTC. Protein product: CASSLAQQETQYF.

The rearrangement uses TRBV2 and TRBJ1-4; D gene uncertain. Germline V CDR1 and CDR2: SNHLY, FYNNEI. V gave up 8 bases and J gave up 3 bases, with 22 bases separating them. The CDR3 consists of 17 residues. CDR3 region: CASRHEYRTRANEKLFF. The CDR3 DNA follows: TGTGCCAGCCGACATGAGTACCGGACGAGGGCTAATGAAAAACTGTTTTTT.

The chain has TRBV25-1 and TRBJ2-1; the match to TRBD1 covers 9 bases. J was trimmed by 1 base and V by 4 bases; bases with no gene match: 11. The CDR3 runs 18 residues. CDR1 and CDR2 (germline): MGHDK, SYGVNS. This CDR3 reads CASSGKVRTGESYNEQFF. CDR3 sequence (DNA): TGTGCCAGCAGTGGAAAGGTTAGGACAGGGGAGTCCTACAATGAGCAGTTCTTC.

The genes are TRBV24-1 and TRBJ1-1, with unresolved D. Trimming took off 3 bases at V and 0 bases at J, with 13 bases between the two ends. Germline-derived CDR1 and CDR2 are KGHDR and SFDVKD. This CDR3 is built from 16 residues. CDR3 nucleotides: TGTGCCACCAGTGATGGTAGAGGGCAGATGAACACTGAAGCTTTCTTT. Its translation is CATSDGRGQMNTEAFF.

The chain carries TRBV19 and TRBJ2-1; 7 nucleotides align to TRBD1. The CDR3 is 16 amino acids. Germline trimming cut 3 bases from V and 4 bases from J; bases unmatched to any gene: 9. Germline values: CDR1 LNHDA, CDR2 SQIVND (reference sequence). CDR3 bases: TGTGCCAGTAGTATCGGGACAGTCGGAAGGTACAATGAGCAGTTCTTC. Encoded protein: CASSIGTVGRYNEQFF. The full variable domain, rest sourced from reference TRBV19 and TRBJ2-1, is DGGITQSPKYLFRKEGQNVTLSCEQNLNHDAMYWYRQDPGQGLRLIYYSQIVNDFQKGDIAEGYSVSREKKESFPLTVTSAQKNPTAFYLCASSIGTVGRYNEQFFGPGTRLTVL.

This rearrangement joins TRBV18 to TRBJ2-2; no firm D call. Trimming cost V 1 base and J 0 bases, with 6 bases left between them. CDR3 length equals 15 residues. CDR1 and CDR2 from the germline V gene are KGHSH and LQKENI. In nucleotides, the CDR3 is TGTGCCAGCTCACCACAGGGAACGAACACCGGGGAGCTGTTTTTT. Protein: CASSPQGTNTGELFF.

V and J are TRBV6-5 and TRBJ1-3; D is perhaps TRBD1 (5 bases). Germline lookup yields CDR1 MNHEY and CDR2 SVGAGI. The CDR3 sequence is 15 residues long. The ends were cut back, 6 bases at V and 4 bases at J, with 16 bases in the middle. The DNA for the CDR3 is TGTGCCAGCAGACCCGACCTGGGGCCCGGAAACACCATATATTTT. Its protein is CASRPDLGPGNTIYF.

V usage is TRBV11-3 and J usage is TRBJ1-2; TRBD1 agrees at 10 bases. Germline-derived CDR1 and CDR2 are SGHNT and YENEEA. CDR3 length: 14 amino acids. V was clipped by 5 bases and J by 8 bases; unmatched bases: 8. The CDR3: CASSAGQGMGGYTF. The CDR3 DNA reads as TGTGCCAGCAGCGCGGGACAGGGGATGGGGGGCTACACCTTC.

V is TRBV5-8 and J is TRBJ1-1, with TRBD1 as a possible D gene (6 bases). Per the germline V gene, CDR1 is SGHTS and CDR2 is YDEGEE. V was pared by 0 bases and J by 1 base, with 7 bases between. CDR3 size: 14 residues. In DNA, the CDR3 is TGTGCCAGCAGCTTGGAGGGACAGAACACTGAAGCTTTCTTT. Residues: CASSLEGQNTEAFF.

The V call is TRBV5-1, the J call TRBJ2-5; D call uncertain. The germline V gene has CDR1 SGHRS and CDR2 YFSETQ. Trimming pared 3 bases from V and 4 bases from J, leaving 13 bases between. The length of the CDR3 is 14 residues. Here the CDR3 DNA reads TGCGCCAGCAGCTCAAGGGCGACGCTAGAGACCCAGTACTTC. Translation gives CASSSRATLETQYF.

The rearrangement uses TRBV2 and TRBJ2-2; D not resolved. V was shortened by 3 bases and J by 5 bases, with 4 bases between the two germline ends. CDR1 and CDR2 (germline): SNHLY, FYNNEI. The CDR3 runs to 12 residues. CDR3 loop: CASSDRTGELFF. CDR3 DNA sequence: TGTGCCAGCAGTGACAGGACCGGGGAGCTGTTTTTT.

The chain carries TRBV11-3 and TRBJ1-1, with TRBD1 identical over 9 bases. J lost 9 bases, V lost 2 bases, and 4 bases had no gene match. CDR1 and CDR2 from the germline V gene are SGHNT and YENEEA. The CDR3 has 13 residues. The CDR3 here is CASSLRTGDKAFF. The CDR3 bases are TGTGCCAGCAGCTTAAGGACAGGGGACAAAGCTTTCTTT.